The present TCR beta chain was sequenced within a study of T cell clones after liver transplantation. This clone occurred once. Its specificity is not known. Repertoires were generated with immunoSEQ multiplex PCR, while TCRdb's copy carries only in-frame clones and drops some. The sample comprises about 120,000 clones, approximately 90% of which are singletons, and around 0.86% rests with the top ten. General study points: Graft donor-reactive T cells possibly entered the graft instead of undergoing deletion. A larger donor-reactive than third-party decline suggested partial antigen-specific deletion.

The CDR3 length is 10 residues. V was trimmed by 5 bases and J by 7 bases, leaving 6 bases between them. CDR1 is DFQATT and CDR2 is SNEGSKA in the germline V gene (reference sequence). The sample in question was CD4+ T cells from blood, obtained 12 months after liver transplant. The receptor was derived from a human patient who received a liver transplant. Some T cells may be graft donor cells. This rearrangement joins TRBV20-1 to TRBJ2-1; D is unresolved. The CDR3 sequence: CSAGKNEQFF. CDR3 bases: TGCAGTGCTGGGAAGAATGAGCAGTTCTTC.